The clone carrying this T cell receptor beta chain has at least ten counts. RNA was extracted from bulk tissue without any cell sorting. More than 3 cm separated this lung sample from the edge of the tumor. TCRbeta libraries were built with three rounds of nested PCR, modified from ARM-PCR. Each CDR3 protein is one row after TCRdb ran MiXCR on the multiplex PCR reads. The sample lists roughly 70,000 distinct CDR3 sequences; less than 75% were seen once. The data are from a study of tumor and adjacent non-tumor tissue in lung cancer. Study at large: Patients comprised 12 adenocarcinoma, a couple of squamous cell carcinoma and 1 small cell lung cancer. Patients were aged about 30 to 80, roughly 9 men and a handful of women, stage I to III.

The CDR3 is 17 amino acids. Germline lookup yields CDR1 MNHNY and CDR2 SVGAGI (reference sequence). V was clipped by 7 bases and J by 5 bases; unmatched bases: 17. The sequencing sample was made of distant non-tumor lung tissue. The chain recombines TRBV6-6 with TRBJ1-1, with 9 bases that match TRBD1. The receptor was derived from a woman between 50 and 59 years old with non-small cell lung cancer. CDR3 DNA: TGTGCCAGCATTGCCGTGGTTACAGGGGGCTTTGCGACTGAAGCTTTCTTT. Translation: CASIAVVTGGFATEAFF.